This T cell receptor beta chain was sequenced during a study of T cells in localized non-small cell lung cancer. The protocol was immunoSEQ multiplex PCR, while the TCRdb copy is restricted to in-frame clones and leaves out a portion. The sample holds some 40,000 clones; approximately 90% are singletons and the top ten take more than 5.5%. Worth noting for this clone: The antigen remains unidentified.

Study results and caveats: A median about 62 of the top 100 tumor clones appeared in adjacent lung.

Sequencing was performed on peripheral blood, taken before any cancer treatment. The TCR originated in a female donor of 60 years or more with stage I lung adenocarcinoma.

The DNA for the CDR3 is TGTGCCAGCAGCTTAAATTCGAGGGACAGGGGGCGGACAGATACGCAGTATTTT. The encoded protein is CASSLNSRDRGRTDTQYF. The chain recombines TRBV7-6 with TRBJ2-3; 12 positions agree with TRBD1. The V and J ends lost 2 bases and 3 bases, in that order; junction bases with no gene match: 9. CDR3 length: 18 residues. Germline V gene sequence: CDR1 SGHVS, CDR2 FNYEAQ.